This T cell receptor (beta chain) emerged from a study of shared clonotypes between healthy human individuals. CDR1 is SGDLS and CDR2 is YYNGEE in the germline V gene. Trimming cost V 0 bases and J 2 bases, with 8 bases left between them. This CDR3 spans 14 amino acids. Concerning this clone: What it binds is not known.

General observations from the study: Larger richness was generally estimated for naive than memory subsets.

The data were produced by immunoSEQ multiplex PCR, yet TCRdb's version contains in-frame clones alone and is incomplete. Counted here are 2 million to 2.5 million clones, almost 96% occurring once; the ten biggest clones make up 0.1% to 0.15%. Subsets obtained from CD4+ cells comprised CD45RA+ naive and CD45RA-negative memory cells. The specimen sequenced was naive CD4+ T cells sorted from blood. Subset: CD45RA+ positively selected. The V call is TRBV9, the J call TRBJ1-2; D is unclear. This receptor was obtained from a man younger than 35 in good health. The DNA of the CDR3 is TGTGCCAGCAGCGTAGAGGGTTACAACTATGGCTACACCTTC. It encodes CASSVEGYNYGYTF.